These 29 T cell receptor beta chains share one sample of origin, sequenced in a study of Ad26.COV2.S vaccination and SARS-CoV-2 variants (dated by TCRdb to 2020 to 2022). Sample treatment or condition, as interpreted from the label and publication: around 19 received Ad26.COV2.S at low or high dose, single or two shots; 5 received placebo; per-sample allocation not given. Repertoires of vaccine and placebo recipients were sequenced from samples collected on day 63 after the first injection. The library relied on the immunoSEQ multiplex PCR assay. TCRdb limited this immuneACCESS table to in-frame rearrangements with V and J called. A share of clones is missing; checked studies link under half to unresolved V genes, and the rest is unexplained. The sample table contains some 410,000 clones; only one count was recorded for roughly 90% of them. Clones ranked in the top ten supply about 1.6% of the sample.

Sequencing was performed on peripheral blood, taken in a trial of Ad26.COV2.S vaccine versus placebo. The receptors here all came from a person between 18 and 65 years old who received the Ad26.COV2.S COVID-19 vaccine or a placebo.

The chain has TRBV6-2 or TRBV6-3 and TRBJ1-4, with 10 bases that match TRBD1. Looked up from germline, CDR1 is MNHEY and CDR2 is SVGEGT. This CDR3 region has 15 residues. Unmatched junction bases numbered 8, after V lost 6 bases and J lost 7 bases. CDR3 residues: CASSPSGTGAEKLFF. CDR3 nucleotide sequence: TGTGCCAGCAGCCCCTCCGGGACAGGGGCTGAAAAACTGTTTTTT.

The chain recombines TRBV30 with TRBJ1-1; possible D gene TRBD1, 5 bases. Germline-derived CDR1 and CDR2 are GTSNPN and SVGIG (reference sequence). V dropped 0 bases and J dropped 6 bases, with 14 bases sitting between them. The CDR3 runs 14 residues. As DNA, the CDR3 is TGTGCCTGGAGTGTAACAGGCAGAACCGCTGAAGCTTTCTTT. Encoded protein: CAWSVTGRTAEAFF.

The chain employs TRBV11-2 and TRBJ2-3, with TRBD2 matching over 7 bases. CDR1 and CDR2 (germline): SGHAT, FQNNGV. There are 17 residues in the CDR3. The J segment lost 0 bases and the V segment lost 6 bases, leaving 12 bases of the junction unmatched. CDR3 protein: CASREKPGGGSTDTQYF. CDR3 nucleotides: TGTGCCAGCAGGGAAAAACCGGGCGGGGGAAGCACAGATACGCAGTATTTT. Variable domain in full (rest from reference TRBV11-2 and TRBJ2-3): EAGVAQSPRYKIIEKRQSVAFWCNPISGHATLYWYQQILGQGPKLLIQFQNNGVVDDSQLPKDRFSAERLKGVDSTLKIQPAKLEDSAVYLCASREKPGGGSTDTQYFGPGTRLTVL.

The V gene is TRBV19, the J gene TRBJ1-2; the D is unclear. The germline gives CDR1 LNHDA, CDR2 SQIVND (reference sequence). V lost 5 bases and J lost 4, with 14 bases in between. The CDR3 spans 14 residues. This chain's CDR3 is CASSLARRSYGYTF. The CDR3 DNA sequence: TGTGCCAGTAGTCTGGCCCGGCGGAGCTATGGCTACACCTTC.

The V gene is TRBV5-4, the J gene TRBJ2-6, with D tentatively TRBD1 (6 bases). Germline values: CDR1 SGHNT, CDR2 YYREEE (reference sequence). The CDR3 extends over 16 amino acids. V was clipped by 4 bases and J by 0 bases, with 11 bases between them. The CDR3 DNA is TGTGCCAGCAGCGAGGGACACCGCTCTGGGGCCAACGTCCTGACTTTC. It is translated as CASSEGHRSGANVLTF.

This chain uses TRBV5-1 with TRBJ1-2; tentatively, D is TRBD1 (5 bases). This CDR3 is 17 amino acids long. V lost 0 bases to trimming and J lost 2 bases, with 17 bases between them. CDR1 and CDR2 (germline): SGHRS, YFSETQ. CDR3 bases: TGCGCCAGCAGCTTGGAGCCCGGGACCCTACCAAACTATGGCTACACCTTC. Translation: CASSLEPGTLPNYGYTF.

The J gene is TRBJ2-3, the V gene TRBV28, with a weak D call TRBD1 (6 bases). There are 14 residues in the CDR3. The V gene's germline CDR1 is MDHEN and CDR2 SYDVKM. Trimming removed 5 bases from V and 7 bases from J, with 16 bases in between. CDR3 bases: TGTGCCAGCAGTCCCCTAGCAGGGGAGTATACGCAGTATTTT. Translating it yields CASSPLAGEYTQYF.

For this clone: The same CDR3 can be traced to other DNA sequences in this sample. The V gene is TRBV28, the J gene TRBJ2-7, with TRBD1 identical over 11 bases. CDR1 and CDR2 (germline): MDHEN, SYDVKM. The V gene end was trimmed by 6 bases and the J gene end by 3 bases; junction bases not matched to a gene: 7. This CDR3 contains 15 residues. The CDR3, as DNA: TGTGCCAGCAGAACCCCGGGGACAGGGGGCTACGAGCAGTACTTC. Its translation is CASRTPGTGGYEQYF.

The chain couples TRBV9 to TRBJ2-5; no reliable D call. The CDR3 covers 14 residues. Germline CDR1 is SGDLS and CDR2 is YYNGEE. Trimming shortened V by 0 bases and J by 1 base, and 7 bases separated the two germline ends. DNA of the CDR3: TGTGCCAGCAGCGTAGCTGGGGTCCAAGAGACCCAGTACTTC. This gives the protein CASSVAGVQETQYF.

This chain uses TRBV14 with TRBJ1-5; TRBD1 matches at 8 bases. Losses at the gene ends were 1 base for V and 6 bases for J; bases not matched to a gene: 20. The CDR3 length is 20 residues. Looked up from germline, CDR1 is SGHDN and CDR2 is FVKESK. CDR3 bases: TGTGCCAGCAGCCAAGGACGGGACAGGAAAAGACTGTCATTGGGTCAGCCCCAGCATTTT. It is translated as CASSQGRDRKRLSLGQPQHF.

The chain combines TRBV3-1 (or the pseudogene TRBV3-2) with TRBJ2-1, with 8 bases that match TRBD1. Germline CDR1 reads LGHDT; CDR2 reads YNNKEL (reference sequence). CDR3 length: 13 residues. Germline trimming cut 4 bases from V and 5 bases from J; bases unmatched to any gene: 1. CDR3 sequence: CASSPTGDNEQFF. Written as DNA, the CDR3 is TGTGCCAGCAGCCCGACAGGGGACAATGAGCAGTTCTTC.

The gene calls are TRBV7-2 and TRBJ2-1; D remains ambiguous. The CDR3 covers 13 residues. V lost 3 bases to trimming and J lost 10 bases, with 13 bases between them. Per germline, CDR1 SGHTA and CDR2 FQGNSA. The CDR3 here is CASSLTRPREQFF. For the CDR3, the DNA is TGTGCCAGCAGCTTGACGAGACCGAGGGAGCAGTTCTTC.

V gene TRBV21-1 combines with J gene TRBJ1-2. TRBV21-1 constitutes a pseudogene. The CDR3 spans 11 residues. The CDR3 is CASTGSFGYTF. CDR3 DNA sequence: TGTGCCAGCACCGGGTCGTTTGGCTACACCTTC.

J is TRBJ2-7 and V is TRBV20-1, with 8 bases matching TRBD2. V was clipped by 3 bases and J by 0 bases; unmatched bases: 4. This CDR3 comprises 14 residues. Germline CDR1 DFQATT, CDR2 SNEGSKA (reference sequence). CDR3 nucleotides: TGCAGTGCTAGTATTAGCGGGGTCTCCTACGAGCAGTACTTC. Translating gives CSASISGVSYEQYF.

The chain couples TRBV15 to TRBJ2-3; D not resolved. The CDR3 has 18 residues. CDR1 and CDR2 from the germline V gene are LNHNV and YYDKDF (reference sequence). V lost 0 bases and J lost 2, with 18 bases in between. The CDR3 nucleotides are TGTGCCACCAGCAGAGATGTAGCCGTGTCCATCCACACAGATACGCAGTATTTT. Encoded protein: CATSRDVAVSIHTDTQYF.

On this clone: The sample contains more than one DNA sequence encoding this CDR3. V is TRBV19 and J is TRBJ2-7; no firm D call. Trimming left V 1 base short and J 5 bases short, with 6 bases between. The CDR3 is made up of 12 amino acids. Germline loops: CDR1 LNHDA, CDR2 SQIVND (reference sequence). CDR3 coding DNA: TGTGCCAGTAGTATAGGGGCCCACGAGCAGTACTTC. This codes for CASSIGAHEQYF. The variable domain in full, completed from reference TRBV19 and TRBJ2-7, reads DGGITQSPKYLFRKEGQNVTLSCEQNLNHDAMYWYRQDPGQGLRLIYYSQIVNDFQKGDIAEGYSVSREKKESFPLTVTSAQKNPTAFYLCASSIGAHEQYFGPGTRLTVT.

This clone came up once. The rearrangement joins TRBV4-3 to TRBJ2-3; possibly TRBD2 for D (6 bases). Trimming stripped 2 bases from V and 2 bases from J, with 14 bases between. CDR3 length: 16 residues. The germline V gene encodes CDR1 LGHNA and CDR2 YSLEER. The CDR3 nucleotides read TGCGCCAGCAGCCAACGGAGGGGAAGCTCCACAGATACGCAGTATTTT. Translating gives CASSQRRGSSTDTQYF.

The chain has TRBV29-1 and TRBJ2-7; D remains ambiguous. This CDR3 comprises 11 residues. Germline lookup yields CDR1 SQVTM and CDR2 ANQGSEA. V was pared by 6 bases and J by 5 bases, with 11 bases between. The CDR3 coding sequence is TGCAGCGTAGCCAGTCTGAACGAGCAGTACTTC. It is translated as CSVASLNEQYF.

The V and J genes are TRBV6-5 and TRBJ1-1; D is possibly TRBD1 (5 bases). The CDR3 totals 14 residues. Trimming shortened V by 2 bases and J by 1 base, and 8 bases separated the two germline ends. Germline lookup yields CDR1 MNHEY and CDR2 SVGAGI. Here the CDR3 DNA reads TGTGCCAGCAGTTACGCGGGGGAGAACACTGAAGCTTTCTTT. Protein sequence: CASSYAGENTEAFF.

This clone was observed a handful of times. The chain is built from TRBV19 and TRBJ2-2; 8 nucleotides agree with TRBD1. This CDR3 comprises 13 residues. Germline lookup yields CDR1 LNHDA and CDR2 SQIVND (reference sequence). The J segment lost 6 bases and the V segment lost 6 bases, leaving 3 bases of the junction unmatched. For the CDR3, the DNA is TGTGCCAGTAGCCGGACAGGGTCCGGGGAGCTGTTTTTT. Its translation: CASSRTGSGELFF.

The V call is TRBV19, the J call TRBJ1-1; D is possibly TRBD1 (5 bases). V was shortened by 4 bases and J by 6 bases, with 12 bases between the two germline ends. The CDR3 totals 13 residues. The V gene's germline CDR1 is LNHDA and CDR2 SQIVND (reference sequence). The CDR3 nucleotides read TGTGCCAGTAGTACCGTACGGACATCTGAAGCTTTCTTT. As protein: CASSTVRTSEAFF.

The rearrangement joins TRBV10-2 to TRBJ2-7, with D possibly being TRBD2 (7 bases). Germline CDR1 and CDR2: WSHSY and SAAADI. The length of the CDR3 is 15 residues. Trimming removed 4 bases from V and 3 bases from J, with 16 bases in between. The CDR3 coding sequence is TGCGCCAGCAGTGTAGGGGGACTACTGATCTACGAGCAGTACTTC. It translates to CASSVGGLLIYEQYF.

This clone was recorded only once. V usage is TRBV28 and J usage is TRBJ2-6, with unresolved D. This CDR3 contains 15 residues. Germline CDR1 and CDR2: MDHEN and SYDVKM. Trimming cost V 7 bases and J 0 bases, with 10 bases left between them. DNA for the CDR3: TGTGCCAGCACCCAACAGAGCTCTGGGGCCAACGTCCTGACTTTC. Translating it yields CASTQQSSGANVLTF.

The chain employs TRBV19 and TRBJ1-4; D gene ambiguous. Germline loops: CDR1 LNHDA, CDR2 SQIVND (reference sequence). The CDR3 is made up of 15 amino acids. V was trimmed by 4 bases and J by 0 bases, leaving 9 bases between them. The CDR3 sequence: CASSRTSATNEKLFF. The CDR3 DNA reads as TGTGCCAGTAGTAGGACTTCGGCAACTAATGAAAAACTGTTTTTT.

The chain's CDR3 is CASSRGYEQYF. The CDR3 DNA sequence: TGCGCCAGCAGTCGGGGTTACGAGCAGTACTTC. The chain is built from TRBV10-2 and TRBJ2-7; D possibly corresponds to TRBD2 (5 bases). V lost 5 bases and J lost 4, with 6 bases in between. CDR1 and CDR2 from the germline V gene are WSHSY and SAAADI. This CDR3 spans 11 amino acids.

This chain uses TRBV6-6 with TRBJ2-7, with TRBD1 matching over 11 bases. V was clipped by 7 bases and J by 6 bases; unmatched bases: 8. Germline V gene data show CDR1 as MNHNY and CDR2 as SVGAGI (reference sequence). The CDR3 has 14 residues. The CDR3 DNA reads TGTGCCAGCACTCCGGGACAGGGGGTGATCGAGCAGTACTTC. This sequence encodes CASTPGQGVIEQYF.

The chain links TRBV4-3 to TRBJ2-6; possibly TRBD1 for D (6 bases). The germline V gene has CDR1 LGHNA and CDR2 YSLEER. Trimming removed 1 base at V and 0 bases at J, with 13 bases between. The CDR3 has 18 residues. The DNA of the CDR3 is TGCGCCAGCAGCCAAGGACAGGAGATCACCTCTGGGGCCAACGTCCTGACTTTC. It is translated as CASSQGQEITSGANVLTF.

The chain joins TRBV7-2 to TRBJ2-3; 7 bases line up with TRBD1. The CDR3 has 14 amino acids. Trimming at V came to 4 bases and at J to 5 bases, leaving 6 bases not matched to a gene. Germline V gene lookup returns CDR1 SGHTA and CDR2 FQGNSA. CDR3 residues: CASSYNPGGDTQYF. CDR3 DNA: TGTGCCAGCAGCTATAACCCAGGGGGAGATACGCAGTATTTT.

V is TRBV4-3 and J is TRBJ2-7, with D perhaps matching TRBD1 (5 bases). Germline values: CDR1 LGHNA, CDR2 YSLEER. V was shortened by 1 base and J by 4 bases, with 14 bases between the two germline ends. This CDR3 contains 15 residues. CDR3 DNA sequence: TGCGCCAGCAGCCAAGTCGGATCGCAGGGTTACGAGCAGTACTTC. It translates to CASSQVGSQGYEQYF.